Below, one TCR beta chain is given with its context. Its cognate antigen is unknown. The junction differs from germline at one of its ends, possibly a read error. This record belongs to a study of a mutant IDH1 vaccine in newly diagnosed glioma. Looking at the study overall: The treated group averaged 40.4 years old and was around 60% male, roughly 38% female.

The time point was: baseline, week 1 (first vaccination visit). Stated treatment: pre-vaccination baseline after standard-of-care therapy. Astrocytomas that were new, WHO grade 3 or 4, IDH1-mutant and ATRX-lost were present in the donors. TCRdb's copy holds only in-frame clones and misses some; the assay was immunoSEQ multiplex PCR. Of under 80,000 clones in the sample, just over 85% were seen once. Study-wide findings and caveats: It was about 95% of patients that developed vaccine-induced immune responses. The authors found pseudoprogression apparently unrelated to changes in top peripheral T cell clonotypes.

The length of the CDR3 is 18 residues. Germline-derived CDR1 and CDR2 are SNHLY and FYNNEI. Material: PBMCs, obtained from a glioma patient treated with radiotherapy, temozolomide or both. The chain couples TRBV2 to TRBJ2-1; possibly TRBD2 for D (7 bases). The sequence was collected from a man younger than 40 with glioma. The CDR3 region is CASGLGSTMGGLYHEQFF. The CDR3 DNA reads TGTGCCAGCGGGCTCGGTAGTACAATGGGGGGGCTCTACCATGAGCAGTTCTTC.